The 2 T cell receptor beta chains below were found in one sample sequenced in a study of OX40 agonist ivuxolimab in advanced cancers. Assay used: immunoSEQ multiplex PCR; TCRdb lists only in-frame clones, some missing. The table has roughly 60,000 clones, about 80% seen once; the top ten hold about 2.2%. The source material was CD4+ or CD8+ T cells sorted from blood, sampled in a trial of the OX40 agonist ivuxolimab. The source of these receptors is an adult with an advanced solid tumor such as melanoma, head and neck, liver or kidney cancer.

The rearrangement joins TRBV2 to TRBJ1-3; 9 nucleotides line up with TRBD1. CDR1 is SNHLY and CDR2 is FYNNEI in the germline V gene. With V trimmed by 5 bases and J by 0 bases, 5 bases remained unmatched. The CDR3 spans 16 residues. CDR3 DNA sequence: TGTGCCAGCAGTCGGGACAGGGCTTCCTCTGGAAACACCATATATTTT. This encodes CASSRDRASSGNTIYF.

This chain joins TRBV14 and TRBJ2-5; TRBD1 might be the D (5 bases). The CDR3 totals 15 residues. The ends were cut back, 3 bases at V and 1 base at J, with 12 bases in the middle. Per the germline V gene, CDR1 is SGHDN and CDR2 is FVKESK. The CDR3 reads CASSQGQPFQETQYF. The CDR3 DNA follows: TGTGCCAGCAGCCAGGGGCAACCCTTCCAAGAGACCCAGTACTTC.